These 28 T cell receptor beta chains share one sample of origin, sequenced in a study of T cell changes during pregnancy in multiple sclerosis. The table came from immunoSEQ multiplex PCR; TCRdb's copy has only in-frame clones and leaves some out. The sample yields about 28,000 clones, roughly 91% seen once. The sample in question was CD4+ T cells from peripheral blood mononuclear cells, obtained in the first trimester of pregnancy. These receptor sequences come from a female donor in good health, enrolled as a control in a pregnancy study.

The chain joins TRBV2 to TRBJ1-1; 8 bases are a match to TRBD1. The CDR3 has 14 residues. Germline V gives CDR1 SNHLY, CDR2 FYNNEI. With 7 bases clipped from V and 1 base from J, the junction kept 5 bases outside the gene matches. CDR3 bases: TGTGCCAGCACACCAACAGGGGGGAACACTGAAGCTTTCTTT. This codes for CASTPTGGNTEAFF.

The CDR3 bases are TGTGCCAGCAGTTCGACAGGGCTAGAGACCCAGTACTTC. Translated: CASSSTGLETQYF. This chain connects TRBV28 to TRBJ2-5, with 7 nucleotides matching TRBD1. The CDR3 is made up of 13 amino acids. The germline V gene has CDR1 MDHEN and CDR2 SYDVKM. The V and J ends lost 4 bases and 4 bases, in that order; junction bases with no gene match: 3.

CDR3 sequence (DNA): TGCGCCAGCAGCTGGGGACAGGGCGGAACCGGGGAGCTGTTTTTT. It translates to CASSWGQGGTGELFF. The chain has TRBV5-1 and TRBJ2-2; 9 bases agree with TRBD1. Per germline, CDR1 SGHRS and CDR2 YFSETQ. Trimming at V came to 3 bases and at J to 5 bases, leaving 5 bases not matched to a gene. The CDR3 sequence is 15 residues long.

This clone was seen a few times. The V call is TRBV7-9, the J call TRBJ1-6; D not resolved. V was trimmed by 10 bases and J by 4 bases, leaving 14 bases between them. This CDR3 has 14 amino acids. Germline assignment: CDR1 SEHNR and CDR2 FQNEAQ (reference sequence). CDR3 sequence (DNA): TGTGCCACCAACCGGGAACAATATAATTCACCCCTCCACTTT. Amino acids: CATNREQYNSPLHF. The variable domain in full, completed from reference TRBV7-9 and TRBJ1-6, reads DTGVSQNPRHKITKRGQNVTFRCDPISEHNRLYWYRQTLGQGPEFLTYFQNEAQLEKSRLLSDRFSAERPKGSFSTLEIQRTEQGDSAMYLCATNREQYNSPLHFGNGTRLTVT.

The chain uses TRBV5-4 and TRBJ2-7, with D possibly being TRBD1 (5 bases). In germline, CDR1 is SGHNT, CDR2 YYREEE (reference sequence). The CDR3 consists of 13 residues. V was shortened by 6 bases and J by 6 bases, with 16 bases between the two germline ends. CDR3 loop: CASTPGASREQYF. CDR3 nucleotides: TGTGCCAGCACCCCTGGGGCCTCGCGCGAGCAGTACTTC.

V is TRBV18 and J is TRBJ1-2; D remains unclear. Trimming removed 1 base from V and 4 bases from J, with 10 bases in between. This CDR3 is 14 amino acids long. The germline CDR1 and CDR2 sequences are KGHSH and LQKENI. CDR3 sequence (DNA): TGTGCCAGCTCACCACGGGCGGAGGGCTATGGCTACACCTTC. Translated, it gives CASSPRAEGYGYTF.

V usage is TRBV19 and J usage is TRBJ1-2; 11 bases are shared with TRBD1. Germline V CDR1 and CDR2: LNHDA, SQIVND (reference sequence). J gave up 4 bases and V 4 bases, and 2 bases lay outside the gene matches. This CDR3 has 14 amino acids. The CDR3 sequence is CASSKDRGPYGYTF. CDR3 nucleotide sequence: TGTGCCAGTAGTAAGGACAGGGGGCCCTATGGCTACACCTTC.

V and J are TRBV25-1 and TRBJ2-7; D uncertain. Germline CDR1 MGHDK, CDR2 SYGVNS. V was trimmed by 0 bases and J by 5 bases, leaving 5 bases between them. The length of the CDR3 is 12 residues. CDR3 region: CASSEYPDEQYF. For the CDR3, the DNA is TGTGCCAGCAGTGAATACCCTGACGAGCAGTACTTC.

This chain joins TRBV5-4 and TRBJ1-2; D is perhaps TRBD1 (5 bases). The CDR3 spans 14 residues. Germline CDR1 is SGHNT and CDR2 is YYREEE (reference sequence). The V and J ends lost 5 bases and 4 bases respectively, with 15 bases between them. CDR3 protein: CASRIVGGAYGYTF. DNA of the CDR3: TGTGCCAGCAGAATCGTGGGGGGAGCCTATGGCTACACCTTC.

The gene calls are TRBV5-4 and TRBJ1-2; 11 nucleotides agree with TRBD1. CDR1 SGHNT and CDR2 YYREEE come from the germline V gene (reference sequence). This CDR3 has 16 residues. V trimming: 4 bases; J trimming: 4 bases; junction bases outside the gene matches: 9. The CDR3 DNA follows: TGTGCCAGCAGCCCCGGACAGGGGGCGGTGGGCTATGGCTACACCTTC. This sequence encodes CASSPGQGAVGYGYTF.

J is TRBJ2-7 and V is TRBV30; D unclear. Trimming cost V 0 bases and J 5 bases, with 5 bases left between them. Germline V CDR1 and CDR2: GTSNPN, SVGIG (reference sequence). This CDR3 is 11 amino acids long. The CDR3 is CAWSVQNEQYF. The CDR3 DNA sequence: TGTGCCTGGAGTGTACAAAACGAGCAGTACTTC. Full variable domain (missing parts from reference TRBV30 and TRBJ2-7): SQTIHQWPATLVQPVGSPLSLECTVEGTSNPNLYWYRQAAGRGLQLLFYSVGIGQISSEVPQNLSASRPQDRQFILSSKKLLLSDSGFYLCAWSVQNEQYFGPGTRLTVT.

The V gene is TRBV9, the J gene TRBJ2-7; the D is unclear. The CDR3 is 15 amino acids. CDR1 is SGDLS, CDR2 YYNGEE, per germline. V was cut by 4 bases and J by 4 bases, with 18 bases left in between. CDR3 in amino acids: CASSSSGSIKYEQYF. CDR3 bases: TGTGCCAGCAGCTCCTCCGGTTCCATCAAGTACGAGCAGTACTTC. Full variable domain (outside the CDR3, taken from reference TRBV9 and TRBJ2-7): DSGVTQTPKHLITATGQRVTLRCSPRSGDLSVYWYQQSLDQGLQFLIQYYNGEERAKGNILERFSAQQFPDLHSELNLSSLELGDSALYFCASSSSGSIKYEQYFGPGTRLTVT.

CDR3 in DNA: TGTGCCAGTAGTATTAGACAGGGGATGAACACTGAAGCTTTCTTT. Its protein product is CASSIRQGMNTEAFF. J is TRBJ1-1 and V is TRBV19; 8 bases are shared with TRBD1. The CDR3 has 15 amino acids. V lost 3 bases and J lost 0; bases outside the gene matches: 3. CDR1 and CDR2 from the germline V gene are LNHDA and SQIVND (reference sequence).

The rearrangement joins TRBV5-4 to TRBJ2-1; 14 positions agree with TRBD2. Unmatched junction bases numbered 9, after V lost 5 bases and J lost 8 bases. The V gene's germline CDR1 is SGHNT and CDR2 YYREEE (reference sequence). The CDR3 runs 16 residues. The CDR3, as DNA: TGTGCCAGCAGTAGGACTAGCGGGGGGTTTGAGGATGAGCAGTTCTTC. Its protein product is CASSRTSGGFEDEQFF.

This clone was recorded only once. J is TRBJ1-1 and V is TRBV5-1; D possibly corresponds to TRBD1 (5 bases). Trimming stripped 5 bases from V and 1 base from J, with 12 bases between. CDR1 is SGHRS, CDR2 YFSETQ, per germline. The CDR3 sequence is 14 residues long. The CDR3 reads CASRWDWGNTEAFF. The CDR3 DNA follows: TGCGCCAGCAGGTGGGACTGGGGGAACACTGAAGCTTTCTTT.

This chain links TRBV18 with TRBJ2-7, with TRBD1 as a possible D gene (6 bases). This CDR3 contains 15 residues. V shed 6 bases and J shed 0 bases, with 15 bases lying between them. Looked up from germline, CDR1 is KGHSH and CDR2 is LQKENI. The CDR3 here is CASSLDRRSSYEQYF. For the CDR3, the DNA is TGTGCCAGCTCGCTAGACAGGCGCAGCTCCTACGAGCAGTACTTC.

The chain uses TRBV7-2 and TRBJ2-7, with 7 bases matching TRBD1. CDR1 and CDR2 from the germline V gene are SGHTA and FQGNSA. V lost 2 bases, J lost 4 bases, and 2 bases stayed unmatched. The CDR3 loop spans 13 amino acids. CDR3 in amino acids: CASSLPQGYEQYF. The CDR3 DNA sequence: TGTGCCAGCAGCTTACCACAGGGGTACGAGCAGTACTTC.

Here the CDR3 reads CAWGTGPNQPQHF. The CDR3 bases are TGTGCCTGGGGAACAGGGCCCAATCAGCCCCAGCATTTT. V gene TRBV30 combines with J gene TRBJ1-5; D is perhaps TRBD1 (6 bases). V dropped 5 bases and J dropped 3 bases, with 11 bases sitting between them. Germline-derived CDR1 and CDR2 are GTSNPN and SVGIG (reference sequence). The CDR3 extends over 13 amino acids.

This rearrangement joins TRBV2 to TRBJ2-1; tentatively, D is TRBD2 (6 bases). The V gene's germline CDR1 is SNHLY and CDR2 FYNNEI. The CDR3 has 15 residues. Between the trimmed V and J ends, which lost 5 bases and 0 bases, there was a span of 11 bases. In DNA form, the CDR3 reads TGTGCCAGCAGTTCCGACGGGGGCTCCTACAATGAGCAGTTCTTC. Protein product: CASSSDGGSYNEQFF.

The sample holds a few counts of this clone. This chain joins TRBV7-2 and TRBJ2-7; tentatively, D is TRBD2 (6 bases). This CDR3 has 14 residues. Germline V lookup: CDR1 SGHTA, CDR2 FQGNSA. With 5 bases removed from V and 3 bases from J, the gap between germline ends came to 14 bases. The chain's CDR3 is CASSGVLGGYEQYF. CDR3 in DNA: TGTGCCAGCAGCGGAGTTTTGGGGGGCTACGAGCAGTACTTC.

The chain links TRBV30 to TRBJ1-4, with 10 bases identical to TRBD1. V was pared by 4 bases and J by 4 bases, with 12 bases of the junction left unmatched. This CDR3 comprises 17 residues. Looked up from germline, CDR1 is GTSNPN and CDR2 is SVGIG (reference sequence). The CDR3 reads CAWTNEGQGYGNEKLFF. CDR3 coding DNA: TGTGCCTGGACAAACGAGGGACAGGGGTATGGTAATGAAAAACTGTTTTTT.

A single count supports this clone. This chain uses TRBV10-3 with TRBJ1-2; 7 positions match TRBD1. Germline values: CDR1 ENHRY, CDR2 SYGVKD. CDR3 length: 13 amino acids. J was trimmed by 8 bases and V by 6 bases; bases with no gene match: 9. CDR3 DNA: TGTGCCATCAGATTAGACAGGGCAGGGGGCTACACCTTC. Residues: CAIRLDRAGGYTF.

This clone was detected only a few times. The chain recombines TRBV15 with TRBJ1-1; 7 bases map to TRBD1. The germline gives CDR1 LNHNV, CDR2 YYDKDF (reference sequence). V gave up 5 bases and J gave up 11 bases; unmatched junction bases: 11. The CDR3 runs 13 residues. In DNA, the CDR3 is TGTGCCACCAGCTTCGGACCTTTGACAGGGGCTTTCTTT. Protein sequence: CATSFGPLTGAFF.

V gene TRBV4-1 combines with J gene TRBJ2-3; 7 bases match TRBD2. The CDR3 sequence is 15 residues long. Trimming took 6 bases from V and 2 from J; bases not matched to a gene: 8. Germline V CDR1 and CDR2: MGHRA, YSYEKL. CDR3 sequence (DNA): TGCGCCAGCAGAGCGGGGACCCTGTTCACAGATACGCAGTATTTT. Encoded protein: CASRAGTLFTDTQYF.

This chain connects TRBV28 to TRBJ2-3; 10 bases are shared with TRBD1. This CDR3 has 14 residues. Germline V gene lookup returns CDR1 MDHEN and CDR2 SYDVKM. With V trimmed by 5 bases and J by 4 bases, 3 bases remained unmatched. CDR3 coding DNA: TGTGCCAGCAGTCCGGGACAGGGGCCAGATACGCAGTATTTT. Translated, it gives CASSPGQGPDTQYF.

The CDR3 DNA follows: TGCGCCAGCAGCGAAGCCAATGAGCAGTTCTTC. It encodes CASSEANEQFF. The chain joins TRBV5-1 to TRBJ2-1; unclear D gene. V shed 4 bases and J shed 6 bases, with 5 bases lying between them. Germline lookup yields CDR1 SGHRS and CDR2 YFSETQ. There are 11 residues in the CDR3.

The chain has TRBV7-2 and TRBJ2-7; 9 bases line up with TRBD2. Germline V CDR1 and CDR2: SGHTA, FQGNSA. The CDR3 contains 17 residues. V shed 0 bases, J shed 3 bases, and the junction held 9 bases outside the gene matches. CDR3 nucleotides: TGTGCCAGCAGCTTAGCCTTAGCGGGAGTTCCTAGCTACGAGCAGTACTTC. Translated, it gives CASSLALAGVPSYEQYF.

V gene TRBV7-8 combines with J gene TRBJ2-3; D may be TRBD1 (6 bases). The V and J ends lost 1 base and 4 bases respectively, with 9 bases between them. CDR3 size: 14 residues. Germline assignment: CDR1 SGHVS and CDR2 FQNEAQ. In DNA form, the CDR3 reads TGTGCCAGCAGCTTAGAACAGGGAGCAGATACGCAGTATTTT. Its protein product is CASSLEQGADTQYF.